This T cell receptor beta chain was recovered during a study of vaccination effects on CD4 cells after COVID-19. Assay: immunoSEQ multiplex PCR; the TCRdb copy retains only in-frame clones and omits some. The sample carries approximately 70,000 clones, about 81% recorded once. Antigen-specific CD4+ T cells were first expanded with viral peptide pools by the ViraFEST assay and only then sequenced. Cells that had been cultured for roughly ten days were the source of isolated CD4+ T cells. The cohort was immunized with two doses of either the BNT162b2 or mRNA-1273 vaccine. Days 3 and 7 were when half the medium was replaced with IL-2 medium. CDR1 and CDR2 (germline): MNHEY, SVGAGI. The trim removed 8 bases at V and 2 bases at J, leaving 4 bases unmatched. CDR3 length: 14 amino acids. Regarding this clone: Antigen specificity is unknown.

The sample here was CD4+ T cells from PBMCs cultured with HCoV-229E spike peptides, taken after COVID-19 vaccination. The clonotype comes from a human donor who received a COVID-19 vaccine. The V gene is TRBV6-5, the J gene TRBJ2-2, with 8 bases identical to TRBD1. The CDR3 sequence: CASFRGLNTGELFF. The CDR3 region has the DNA TGTGCCAGCTTCAGGGGGCTAAACACCGGGGAGCTGTTTTTT.